The 22 T cell receptor beta chains below come from one sample, sequenced in a study of beta chain features in type 1 diabetes. Every bit of the isolated RNA underwent reverse transcription, so sequencing read expressed TCRB transcripts. Generated by immunoSEQ multiplex PCR, the TCRdb table keeps only in-frame clones and is missing some. The table shows approximately 150,000 clones, with less than 9.5% occurring only once. Sequencing was done on a sample of central memory CD4+ T cells from blood. Receptor source: a woman aged 18-35 years in good health.

CDR3 loop: CASSQVQGTGELFF. As DNA, the CDR3 is TGTGCCAGCAGCCAAGTCCAGGGTACCGGGGAGCTGTTTTTT. The chain is built from TRBV4-2 and TRBJ2-2, with a weak D call TRBD1 (5 bases). Germline V gives CDR1 LGHNA, CDR2 YNFKEQ. The V gene lost 1 base and the J gene lost 5 bases, with 8 bases spanning the gap. This CDR3 is built from 14 residues.

This clone was seen a few times. The J gene is TRBJ2-5, the V gene TRBV9, with 9 bases fitting TRBD2. Germline trimming cut 7 bases from V and 4 bases from J; bases unmatched to any gene: 11. The germline V gene encodes CDR1 SGDLS and CDR2 YYNGEE. The CDR3 contains 15 residues. CDR3 nucleotides: TGTGCCAGCGGGGAGGGCGGGGGGGCCACAGAGACCCAGTACTTC. This translates into CASGEGGGATETQYF.

The rearrangement uses TRBV2 and TRBJ2-1, with 11 bases aligning to TRBD2. The CDR3 totals 16 residues. Germline V gene data show CDR1 as SNHLY and CDR2 as FYNNEI. Unmatched junction bases numbered 4, after V lost 3 bases and J lost 3 bases. CDR3 DNA sequence: TGTGCCAGCAGTGAGTTGGGACTAGCGGTCTACAATGAGCAGTTCTTC. It encodes CASSELGLAVYNEQFF.

In this sample, this clone turned up a few times. V and J are TRBV2 and TRBJ2-1, with TRBD1 matching over 7 bases. Looked up from germline, CDR1 is SNHLY and CDR2 is FYNNEI. J gave up 4 bases and V 5 bases, and 5 bases lay outside the gene matches. The CDR3 has 14 amino acids. Here the CDR3 reads CASSPGTVYNEQFF. In DNA, the CDR3 is TGTGCCAGCAGTCCCGGGACAGTTTACAATGAGCAGTTCTTC.

The chain combines TRBV2 with TRBJ2-7; the D gene is possibly TRBD1 (5 bases). The V gene lost 3 bases and the J gene lost 13 bases, with 22 bases spanning the gap. Germline lookup yields CDR1 SNHLY and CDR2 FYNNEI. The CDR3 runs 14 residues. The CDR3 DNA reads as TGTGCCAGCAGTGATTCTAGTGTAGGAACAGGTCACTACTTC. Amino acids: CASSDSSVGTGHYF. Variable domain in full (rest from reference TRBV2 and TRBJ2-7): EPEVTQTPSHQVTQMGQEVILRCVPISNHLYFYWYRQILGQKVEFLVSFYNNEISEKSEIFDDQFSVERPDGSNFTLKIRSTKLEDSAMYFCASSDSSVGTGHYFGPGTRLTVT.

This clone was observed a handful of times. The rearrangement uses TRBV5-1 and TRBJ2-3; D is uncertain. Deletions cut 6 bases from V and 2 bases from J, with 10 bases between. Germline assignment: CDR1 SGHRS and CDR2 YFSETQ. This CDR3 has 13 amino acids. The CDR3 coding sequence is TGCGCCAGCACCCGGGTCTCCACAGATACGCAGTATTTT. It specifies CASTRVSTDTQYF.

This clone has a handful of counts. This chain connects TRBV18 to TRBJ1-2; D unresolved. Germline CDR1 is KGHSH and CDR2 is LQKENI. Trimming took 3 bases from V and 4 from J, leaving 12 bases between them. The CDR3 runs to 14 residues. For the CDR3, the DNA is TGTGCCAGCTCACCGGCGGGGTCCGGCTATGGCTACACCTTC. Its protein is CASSPAGSGYGYTF.

This rearrangement joins TRBV9 to TRBJ2-5; 10 bases line up with TRBD2. The CDR3 length is 17 residues. J was trimmed by 4 bases and V by 0 bases; bases with no gene match: 9. Germline CDR1 is SGDLS and CDR2 is YYNGEE. The CDR3 DNA reads TGTGCCAGCAGCGTAGGGGCCAGCGGGGGGGCGGGAGAGACCCAGTACTTC. The encoded protein is CASSVGASGGAGETQYF.

V is TRBV2 and J is TRBJ1-2; 9 bases agree with TRBD1. Germline V gene data show CDR1 as SNHLY and CDR2 as FYNNEI. The CDR3 runs 12 residues. The trim removed 7 bases at V and 13 bases at J, leaving 10 bases unmatched. The CDR3 sequence: CASTLQGAFPTF. CDR3 bases: TGTGCCAGCACGCTACAGGGGGCATTCCCCACCTTC.

This clone appeared a few times. The chain recombines TRBV6-6 with TRBJ1-2, with 8 bases fitting TRBD1. The CDR3 runs 16 residues. Germline V gene sequence: CDR1 MNHNY, CDR2 SVGAGI (reference sequence). With V trimmed by 3 bases and J by 6 bases, 12 bases remained unmatched. The CDR3 loop is CASSYPPGTGLDGYTF. The CDR3, as DNA: TGTGCCAGCAGTTATCCCCCCGGGACAGGTCTAGATGGCTACACCTTC.

This clone was picked up a small number of times. The chain links TRBV28 to TRBJ2-1; maybe TRBD2 (6 bases). The V gene's germline CDR1 is MDHEN and CDR2 SYDVKM. CDR3 length: 14 residues. The V and J ends lost 5 bases and 4 bases respectively, with 12 bases between them. Here the CDR3 reads CASSRGTKYNEQFF. The CDR3 DNA sequence: TGTGCCAGCAGTCGGGGGACGAAATACAATGAGCAGTTCTTC. Full variable domain (missing parts from reference TRBV28 and TRBJ2-1): DVKVTQSSRYLVKRTGEKVFLECVQDMDHENMFWYRQDPGLGLRLIYFSYDVKMKEKGDIPEGYSVSREKKERFSLILESASTNQTSMYLCASSRGTKYNEQFFGPGTRLTVL.

This clone has more than one count but fewer than ten. The V call is TRBV5-1, the J call TRBJ2-3, with TRBD1 identical over 9 bases. The V gene's germline CDR1 is SGHRS and CDR2 YFSETQ. The CDR3 covers 15 residues. Germline trimming cut 4 bases from V and 3 bases from J; bases unmatched to any gene: 6. The CDR3 loop reads CASSPTGGWTDTQYF. DNA of the CDR3: TGCGCCAGCAGCCCGACAGGGGGTTGGACAGATACGCAGTATTTT.

This rearrangement joins TRBV11-3 to TRBJ2-2; the match to TRBD1 covers 11 bases. The germline V gene encodes CDR1 SGHNT and CDR2 YENEEA. The CDR3 has 13 amino acids. V lost 10 bases, J lost 3 bases, and 1 base stayed unmatched. The CDR3, as DNA: TGTGCCACGGGACAGGGGGACACCGGGGAGCTGTTTTTT. Its translation: CATGQGDTGELFF.

The sample holds a few counts of this clone. The chain uses TRBV11-2 and TRBJ2-7; TRBD1 aligns across 10 bases. This CDR3 spans 13 amino acids. Germline trimming cut 7 bases from V and 13 bases from J; bases unmatched to any gene: 13. Germline V gene data show CDR1 as SGHAT and CDR2 as FQNNGV. As DNA, the CDR3 is TGTGCCAGCACGCTGGGACAGGGGCGTAAATTTTACTTC. Protein sequence: CASTLGQGRKFYF.

In its sample, this clone was seen a few times. The chain has TRBV7-2 and TRBJ1-2, with 7 positions matching TRBD1. The germline V gene encodes CDR1 SGHTA and CDR2 FQGNSA. The CDR3 is 14 residues long. The V segment lost 3 bases and the J segment 5 bases; nucleotides outside the gene matches: 6. The CDR3: CASSFRQGPYGYTF. CDR3 bases: TGTGCCAGCAGCTTCCGACAGGGACCTTATGGCTACACCTTC. The variable domain in full, with the rest retrieved from reference TRBV7-2 and TRBJ1-2, is GAGVSQSPSNKVTEKGKDVELRCDPISGHTALYWYRQSLGQGLEFLIYFQGNSAPDKSGLPSDRFSAERTGGSVSTLTIQRTQQEDSAVYLCASSFRQGPYGYTFGSGTRLTVV.

This clone was counted between two and nine times. This rearrangement joins TRBV10-3 to TRBJ1-1; D is uncertain. V was pared by 2 bases and J by 11 bases, with 9 bases between. Germline assignment: CDR1 ENHRY and CDR2 SYGVKD. This CDR3 comprises 11 residues. The CDR3 protein is CAISEGRVAFF. For the CDR3, the DNA is TGTGCCATCAGTGAGGGGAGGGTGGCTTTCTTT.

The V gene is TRBV2, the J gene TRBJ2-7, with unresolved D. The ends were cut back, 8 bases at V and 3 bases at J, with 11 bases in the middle. Germline CDR1 SNHLY, CDR2 FYNNEI. This CDR3 has 12 amino acids. CDR3 sequence reads: CASALEYYEQYF. The CDR3 nucleotides are TGTGCCAGCGCGCTTGAGTACTACGAGCAGTACTTC.

The CDR3 bases are TGTGCCAGCAGCTTAAGTGCGGAAGCTAACTATGGCTACACCTTC. Its translation is CASSLSAEANYGYTF. The chain carries TRBV7-3 and TRBJ1-2, with D unresolved. Trimming left V 1 base short and J 0 bases short, with 9 bases between. The CDR3 extends over 15 amino acids. Looked up from germline, CDR1 is SGHTA and CDR2 is FQGTGA.

The rearrangement joins TRBV5-4 to TRBJ2-3; 7 positions agree with TRBD1. Germline V gene lookup returns CDR1 SGHNT and CDR2 YYREEE (reference sequence). CDR3 length: 13 amino acids. Trimming took 4 bases from V and 4 from J; bases not matched to a gene: 3. CDR3 amino acids: CASSRQGADTQYF. For the CDR3, the DNA is TGTGCCAGCAGCCGCCAGGGGGCAGATACGCAGTATTTT.

The CDR3 DNA reads TGCAGCGCTGCGGGACAGGGGGCCTACGAGCAGTACTTC. As protein: CSAAGQGAYEQYF. The chain combines TRBV29-1 with TRBJ2-7; the match to TRBD1 covers 11 bases. CDR3 length: 13 residues. J was trimmed by 2 bases and V by 7 bases; bases with no gene match: 4. CDR1 and CDR2 (germline): SQVTM, ANQGSEA.

The genes are TRBV30 and TRBJ1-6, with D uncertain. The germline CDR1 and CDR2 sequences are GTSNPN and SVGIG (reference sequence). The CDR3 spans 15 residues. Trimming cost V 1 base and J 0 bases, with 7 bases left between them. The CDR3 coding sequence is TGTGCCTGGAGTGGCGGTCTCTCCTATAATTCACCCCTCCACTTT. Protein product: CAWSGGLSYNSPLHF.

Only a few counts were recorded for this clone. The rearrangement links TRBV5-1 to TRBJ2-5; the match to TRBD2 covers 9 bases. CDR1 is SGHRS, CDR2 YFSETQ, per germline. The CDR3 extends over 16 amino acids. J gave up 2 bases and V 0 bases, and 5 bases lay outside the gene matches. The CDR3 bases are TGCGCCAGCAGCTTGGCGCCTGCGGGGGGGCAAGAGACCCAGTACTTC. Protein: CASSLAPAGGQETQYF.